A selection of T cell receptor beta chains follows, all from one sample in a study of lung T cells in sarcoidosis with Löfgren's syndrome. TCRdb reprocessed the reads via MiXCR and lists one record per CDR3 protein. This sample has tens of thousands of distinct CDR3 sequences, with around 21% found just once. Material: CD4+ T cells from PBMCs. Source of these receptors: a human donor with sarcoidosis (Löfgren's syndrome or another form), or a control subject (not recorded which). Each CDR3 is given with its conserved first and last residue. Each record gives: V gene, D gene, clone size, J gene, CDR3 DNA, CDR3 protein. The D gene is left open where the match is weak. Part of the rows lack a size; the others show once, few, many or a class for expanded clones.

>TRBV18|TRBD1|-|TRBJ1-6
TGTGCCAGCTCACCACCGGGACAGTTTATGGCCCTCCACTTT
CASSPPGQFMALHF
>TRBV27|TRBD2|medium-sized|TRBJ2-1
TGTGCCAGCAGAAGACTAGCGGGAGTCGTAGATGAGCAGTTCTTC
CASRRLAGVVDEQFF
>TRBV6-1|-|many|TRBJ2-7
TGTGCCAGCACGGGTGGATTGGGGGGTTTGTACGAGCAGTACTTC
CASTGGLGGLYEQYF
>TRBV20-1|TRBD2|many|TRBJ2-3
TGCAGTGCTCCCCCGGGGAGCGGGGGGGCTGGAACAGATACGCAGTATTTT
CSAPPGSGGAGTDTQYF
>TRBV12-3/TRBV12-4|-|-|TRBJ2-4
TGTGCCAGCAGTTTAGGTTCGATAGGGGCCAAAAACATTCAGTACTTC
CASSLGSIGAKNIQYF
>TRBV11-2|TRBD2|few|TRBJ2-3
TGTGCCAGCAGCTCCGTAGCGGGAGGAGAAGATACGCAGTATTTT
CASSSVAGGEDTQYF
>TRBV25-1|TRBD2|many|TRBJ2-5
TGTGCCAGCAGTGAATTGGGAGGGGTTGAGACCTCCCAATACTTC
CASSELGGVETSQYF
>TRBV28|-|medium-sized|TRBJ2-7
TGTGCCAGCAGTTTTACGTTCGCAGGCTCCTACGAGCAGTACTTC
CASSFTFAGSYEQYF
>TRBV29-1|-|many|TRBJ2-1
TGCAGCGTCGGACAGACCTACAATGAGCAGTTCTTC
CSVGQTYNEQFF
>TRBV12-3/TRBV12-4|TRBD2|-|TRBJ2-3
TGTGCCAGCTCGGCGGGGGGGCGAGATACGCAGTATTTT
CASSAGGRDTQYF
>TRBV7-2|-|many|TRBJ1-4
TGTGCCAGCAGCTCAGAACAGGGCGTTAATGAAAAACTGTTTTTT
CASSSEQGVNEKLFF
>TRBV6-6|-|-|TRBJ1-5
TGTGCCAGCGTCCAAGGGGGAGACTACAATCAGCCCCAGCATTTT
CASVQGGDYNQPQHF
>TRBV16|-|-|TRBJ1-1
TGTGCCAGCAGCCAATCGAACAGGATGAACACTGAAGCTTTCTTT
CASSQSNRMNTEAFF
>TRBV7-2|-|many|TRBJ1-5
TGTGCCAGCAGCTTCGACAGGTTTAATCAGCCCCAGCATTTT
CASSFDRFNQPQHF
>TRBV20-1|TRBD2|few|TRBJ2-1
TGCAGTGCCACGACTAGCGGGAGGATATACAATGAGCAGTTCTTC
CSATTSGRIYNEQFF
>TRBV6-6|TRBD1|-|TRBJ2-4
TGTGCCAGCAGTAGAGGGACAGGGGATTTGGCCAAAAACATTCAGTGCTTC
CASSRGTGDLAKNIQCF